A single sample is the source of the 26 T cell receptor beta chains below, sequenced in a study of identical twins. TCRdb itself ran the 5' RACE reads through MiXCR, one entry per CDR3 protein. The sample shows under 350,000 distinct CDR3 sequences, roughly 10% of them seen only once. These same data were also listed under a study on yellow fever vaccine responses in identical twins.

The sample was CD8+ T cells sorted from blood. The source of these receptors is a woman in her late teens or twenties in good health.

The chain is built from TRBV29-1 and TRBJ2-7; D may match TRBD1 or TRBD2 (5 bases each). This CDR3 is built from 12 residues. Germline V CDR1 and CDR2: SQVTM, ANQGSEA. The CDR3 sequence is CNVGPYSYEQYF. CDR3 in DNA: TGCAACGTGGGACCCTACTCATACGAGCAGTACTTC.

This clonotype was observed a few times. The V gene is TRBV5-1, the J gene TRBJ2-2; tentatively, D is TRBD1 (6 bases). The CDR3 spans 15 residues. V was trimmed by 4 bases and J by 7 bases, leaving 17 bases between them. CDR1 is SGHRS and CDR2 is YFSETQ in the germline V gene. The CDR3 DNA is TGCGCCAGCAGCAACGCAGGGGTCTTGGGCGGGGAGCTGTTTTTT. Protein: CASSNAGVLGGELFF.

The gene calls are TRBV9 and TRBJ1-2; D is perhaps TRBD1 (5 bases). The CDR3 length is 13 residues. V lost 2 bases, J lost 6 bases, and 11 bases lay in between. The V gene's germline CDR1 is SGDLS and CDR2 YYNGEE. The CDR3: CASSVRRDDGYTF. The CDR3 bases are TGTGCCAGCAGCGTCCGGAGGGACGATGGCTACACCTTC.

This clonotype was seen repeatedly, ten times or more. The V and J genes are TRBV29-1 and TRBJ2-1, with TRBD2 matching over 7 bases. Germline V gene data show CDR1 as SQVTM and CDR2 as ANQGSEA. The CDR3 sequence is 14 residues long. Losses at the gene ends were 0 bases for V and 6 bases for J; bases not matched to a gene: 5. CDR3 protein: CSVEDPWGGNEQFF. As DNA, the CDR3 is TGCAGCGTTGAAGATCCTTGGGGGGGCAATGAGCAGTTCTTC.

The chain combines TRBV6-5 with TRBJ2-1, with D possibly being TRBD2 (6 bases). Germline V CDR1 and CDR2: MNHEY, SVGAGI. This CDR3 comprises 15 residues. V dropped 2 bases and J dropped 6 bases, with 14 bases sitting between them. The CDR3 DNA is TGTGCCAGCAGTTACGGGATCGGGGGTACCAATGAGCAGTTCTTC. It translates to CASSYGIGGTNEQFF.

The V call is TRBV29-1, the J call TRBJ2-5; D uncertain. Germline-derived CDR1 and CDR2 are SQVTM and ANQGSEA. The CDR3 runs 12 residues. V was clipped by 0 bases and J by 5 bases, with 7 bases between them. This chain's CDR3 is CSVEDGWETQYF. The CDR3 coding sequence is TGCAGCGTTGAAGATGGGTGGGAGACCCAGTACTTC. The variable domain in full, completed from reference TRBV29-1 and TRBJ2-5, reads SAVISQKPSRDICQRGTSLTIQCQVDSQVTMMFWYRQQPGQSLTLIATANQGSEATYESGFVIDKFPISRPNLTFSTLTVSNMSPEDSSIYLCSVEDGWETQYFGPGTRLLVL.

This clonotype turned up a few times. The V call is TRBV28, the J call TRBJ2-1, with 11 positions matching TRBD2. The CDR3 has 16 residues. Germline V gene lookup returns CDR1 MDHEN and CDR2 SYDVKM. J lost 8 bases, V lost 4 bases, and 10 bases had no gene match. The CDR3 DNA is TGTGCCAGCAGTTCATGGGAGGGACTAGCGGTAGATGAGCAGTTCTTC. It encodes CASSSWEGLAVDEQFF.

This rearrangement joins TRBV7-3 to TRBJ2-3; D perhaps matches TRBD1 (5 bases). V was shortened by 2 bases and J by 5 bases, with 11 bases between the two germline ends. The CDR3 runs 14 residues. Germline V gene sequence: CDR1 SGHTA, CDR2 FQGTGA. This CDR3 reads CASSLLAGQDTQYF. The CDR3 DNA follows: TGTGCCAGCAGCTTATTGGCAGGGCAAGATACGCAGTATTTT.

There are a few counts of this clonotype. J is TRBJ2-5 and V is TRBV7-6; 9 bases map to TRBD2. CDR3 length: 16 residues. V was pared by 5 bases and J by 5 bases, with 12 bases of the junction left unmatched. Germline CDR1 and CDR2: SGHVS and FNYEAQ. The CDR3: CASSERTSDRSETQYF. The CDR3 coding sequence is TGTGCCAGCAGCGAAAGGACTAGCGATCGTTCGGAGACCCAGTACTTC.

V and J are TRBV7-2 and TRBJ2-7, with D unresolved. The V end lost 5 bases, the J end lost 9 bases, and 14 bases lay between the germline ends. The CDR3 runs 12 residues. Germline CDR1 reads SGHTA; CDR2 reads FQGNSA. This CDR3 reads CASSPGGGRQYF. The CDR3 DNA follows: TGTGCCAGCAGCCCGGGTGGTGGTAGGCAGTACTTC.

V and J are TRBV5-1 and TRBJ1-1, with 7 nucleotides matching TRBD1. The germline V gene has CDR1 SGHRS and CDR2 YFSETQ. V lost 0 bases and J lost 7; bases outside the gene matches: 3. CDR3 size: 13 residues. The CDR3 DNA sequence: TGCGCCAGCAGCTTGGCCGGGACAGTTGAAGCTTTCTTT. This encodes CASSLAGTVEAFF.

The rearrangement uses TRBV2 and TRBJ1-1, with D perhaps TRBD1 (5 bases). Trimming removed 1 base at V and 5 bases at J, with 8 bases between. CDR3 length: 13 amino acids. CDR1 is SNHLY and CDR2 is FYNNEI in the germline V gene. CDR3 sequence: CASSEVWGTEAFF. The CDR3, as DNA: TGTGCCAGCAGTGAAGTTTGGGGGACTGAAGCTTTCTTT.

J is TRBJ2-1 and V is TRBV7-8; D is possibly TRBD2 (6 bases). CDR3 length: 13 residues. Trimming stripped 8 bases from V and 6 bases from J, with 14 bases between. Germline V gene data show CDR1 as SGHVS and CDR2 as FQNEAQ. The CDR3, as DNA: TGTGCCAGCGTCCGAAGGGGAGGCAATGAGCAGTTCTTC. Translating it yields CASVRRGGNEQFF.

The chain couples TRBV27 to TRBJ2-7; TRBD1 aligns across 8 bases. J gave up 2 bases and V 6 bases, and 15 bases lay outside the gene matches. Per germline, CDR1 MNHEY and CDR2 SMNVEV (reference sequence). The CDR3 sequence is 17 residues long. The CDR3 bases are TGTGCCAGCAGCGACCCAAGGAACAGGGGGACACCCTACGAGCAGTACTTC. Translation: CASSDPRNRGTPYEQYF.

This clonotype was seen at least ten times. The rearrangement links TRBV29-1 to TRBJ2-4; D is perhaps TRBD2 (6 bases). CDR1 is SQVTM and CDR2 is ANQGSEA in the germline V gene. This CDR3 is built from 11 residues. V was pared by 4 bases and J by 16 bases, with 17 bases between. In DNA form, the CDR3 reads TGCAGCGTTGTGGAGGGAGACCATCTCTACTTC. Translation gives CSVVEGDHLYF.

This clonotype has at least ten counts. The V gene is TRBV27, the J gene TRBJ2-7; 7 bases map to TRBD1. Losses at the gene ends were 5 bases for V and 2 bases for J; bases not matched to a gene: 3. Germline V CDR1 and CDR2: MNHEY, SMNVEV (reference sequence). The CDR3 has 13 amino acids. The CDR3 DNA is TGTGCCAGCAGTCTGACAGGGACCTACGAGCAGTACTTC. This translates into CASSLTGTYEQYF.

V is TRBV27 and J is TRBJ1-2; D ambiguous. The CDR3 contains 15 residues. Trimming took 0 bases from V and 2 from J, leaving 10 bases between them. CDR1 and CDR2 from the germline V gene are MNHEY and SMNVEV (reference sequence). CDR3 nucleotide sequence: TGTGCCAGCAGTTTATCGGCAGGAGTAAACTATGGCTACACCTTC. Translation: CASSLSAGVNYGYTF.

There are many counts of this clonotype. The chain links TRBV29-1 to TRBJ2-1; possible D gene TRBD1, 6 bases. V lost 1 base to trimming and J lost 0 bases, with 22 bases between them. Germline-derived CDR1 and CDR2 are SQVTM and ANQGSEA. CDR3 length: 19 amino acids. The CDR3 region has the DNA TGCAGCGTTGAAGGGGTGGTAGCTGAGGGGGAAAGCTCCTACAATGAGCAGTTCTTC. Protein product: CSVEGVVAEGESSYNEQFF.

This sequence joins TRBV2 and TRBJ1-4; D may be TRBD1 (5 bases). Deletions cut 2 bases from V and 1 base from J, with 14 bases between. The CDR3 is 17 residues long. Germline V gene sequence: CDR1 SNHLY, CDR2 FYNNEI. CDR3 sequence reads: CASSETGTLGTNEKLFF. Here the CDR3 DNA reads TGTGCCAGCAGTGAAACCGGGACTTTAGGAACTAATGAAAAACTGTTTTTT.

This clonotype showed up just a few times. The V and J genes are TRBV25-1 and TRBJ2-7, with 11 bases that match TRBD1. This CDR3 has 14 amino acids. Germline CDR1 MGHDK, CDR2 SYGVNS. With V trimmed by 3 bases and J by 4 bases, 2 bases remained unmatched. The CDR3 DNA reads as TGTGCCAGCAGTGAGTGGGACAGGGGGTACGAGCAGTACTTC. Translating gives CASSEWDRGYEQYF.

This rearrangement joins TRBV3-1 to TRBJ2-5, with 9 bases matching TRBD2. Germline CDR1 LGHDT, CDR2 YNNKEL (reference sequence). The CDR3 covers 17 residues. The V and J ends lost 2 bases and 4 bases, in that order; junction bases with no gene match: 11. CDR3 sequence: CASSQNVQLAGPETQYF. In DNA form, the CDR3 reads TGTGCCAGCAGCCAAAACGTACAACTAGCGGGCCCAGAGACCCAGTACTTC.

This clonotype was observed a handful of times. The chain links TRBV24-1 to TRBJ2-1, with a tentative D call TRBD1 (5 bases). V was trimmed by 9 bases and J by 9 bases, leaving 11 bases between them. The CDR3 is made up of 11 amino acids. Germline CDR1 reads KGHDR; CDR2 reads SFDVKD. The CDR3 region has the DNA TGTGCCACCCGATATGGGGCTGAGCAGTTCTTC. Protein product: CATRYGAEQFF.

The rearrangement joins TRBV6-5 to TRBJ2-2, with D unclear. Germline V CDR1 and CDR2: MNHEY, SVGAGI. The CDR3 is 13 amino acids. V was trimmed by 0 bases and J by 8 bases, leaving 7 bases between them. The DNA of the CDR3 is TGTGCCAGCAGTTACTCGAAGTCGGGGGAGCTGTTTTTT. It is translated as CASSYSKSGELFF.

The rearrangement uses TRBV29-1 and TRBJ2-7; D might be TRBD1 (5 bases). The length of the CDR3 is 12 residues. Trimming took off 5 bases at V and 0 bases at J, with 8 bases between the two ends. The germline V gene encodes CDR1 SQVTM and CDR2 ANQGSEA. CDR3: CSVLTASYEQYF. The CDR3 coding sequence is TGCAGCGTTTTGACAGCCTCCTACGAGCAGTACTTC.

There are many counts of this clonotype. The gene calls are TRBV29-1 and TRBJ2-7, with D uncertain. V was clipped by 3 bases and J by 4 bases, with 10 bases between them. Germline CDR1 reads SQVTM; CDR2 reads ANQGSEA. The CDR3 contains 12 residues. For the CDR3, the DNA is TGCAGCGTTGAGTTCCAGGCGTACGAGCAGTACTTC. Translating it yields CSVEFQAYEQYF.

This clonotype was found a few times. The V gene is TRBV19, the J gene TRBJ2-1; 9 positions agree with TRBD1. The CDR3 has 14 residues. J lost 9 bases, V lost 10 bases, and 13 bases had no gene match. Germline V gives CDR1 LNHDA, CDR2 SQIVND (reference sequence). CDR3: CATQLRDRDAEQFF. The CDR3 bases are TGTGCCACCCAGCTCCGGGACAGGGACGCTGAGCAGTTCTTC.